Presented here are 20 T cell receptor beta chains from one specimen sequenced in a study of technical replicates of blood from a few donors (dated by TCRdb to 2017 to 2019). The library relied on the immunoSEQ multiplex PCR assay. TCRdb provides this immuneACCESS table in a form limited to in-frame rearrangements. Some clones are lacking; in checked studies, under half of them reflect an unresolved V gene, and why the rest are absent is not known. A total of approximately 81,000 clones appear in this sample, 90% to 97% of them only once. Of the sample, 0.2% is held by the ten largest clones. The source material was T cells isolated from PBMCs. The origin of the receptors is a human donor in good health.

V gene TRBV19 combines with J gene TRBJ1-5, with 7 bases aligning to TRBD1. V was pared by 3 bases and J by 3 bases, with 8 bases of the junction left unmatched. Germline values: CDR1 LNHDA, CDR2 SQIVND (reference sequence). The CDR3 contains 16 residues. CDR3 in amino acids: CASSMSLDRANQPQHF. The CDR3 coding sequence is TGTGCCAGTAGTATGTCTTTAGACAGGGCCAATCAGCCCCAGCATTTT.

The V and J genes are TRBV6-6 and TRBJ2-5, with D possibly matching TRBD1 (5 bases). The CDR3 length is 16 residues. Germline lookup yields CDR1 MNHNY and CDR2 SVGAGI (reference sequence). The V end was cut by 2 bases, the J end by 0 bases, with 13 bases between. The CDR3 region is CASSYRGSRYQETQYF. In DNA form, the CDR3 reads TGTGCCAGCAGTTACAGGGGCAGCAGATACCAAGAGACCCAGTACTTC.

The CDR3 coding sequence is TGCAGCGTTGACGTAGCGACTCTCGGGGGGCAGTTCTTC. Translation gives CSVDVATLGGQFF. The gene calls are TRBV29-1 and TRBJ2-1, with a possible D match to TRBD2 (6 bases). Deletions cut 3 bases from V and 12 bases from J, with 18 bases between. The germline V gene has CDR1 SQVTM and CDR2 ANQGSEA. This CDR3 is built from 13 residues.

CDR3 protein: CASRPPAASGTQYF. The DNA for the CDR3 is TGTGCCAGCAGGCCCCCGGCGGCCTCCGGGACCCAGTACTTC. V usage is TRBV2 and J usage is TRBJ2-5, with no clear D. From germline, CDR1 is SNHLY and CDR2 FYNNEI. CDR3 size: 14 residues. V lost 6 bases, J lost 7 bases, and 18 bases lay in between.

In this sample, this clone turned up a few times. The chain joins TRBV21-1 to TRBJ1-5; the table calls TRBD1, which could not be checked here. TRBV21-1 corresponds to a pseudogene. This CDR3 is built from 14 residues. CDR3 in DNA: TGTGCCAGCAACCGAATTCAGGGAAATCAGCCCCAGCATTTT. Translating gives CASNRIQGNQPQHF.

J is TRBJ2-7 and V is TRBV9; tentative D call: TRBD2 (6 bases). V lost 2 bases and J 2 bases, leaving 17 bases between the germline ends. The CDR3 runs to 16 residues. The germline V gene has CDR1 SGDLS and CDR2 YYNGEE. This CDR3 reads CASSVTPREATYEQYF. The DNA of the CDR3 is TGTGCCAGCAGCGTCACACCGAGGGAGGCTACCTACGAGCAGTACTTC.

The rearrangement joins TRBV19 to TRBJ1-1, with no clear D. The CDR3 consists of 14 residues. Germline V CDR1 and CDR2: LNHDA, SQIVND (reference sequence). Trimming shortened V by 1 base and J by 5 bases, and 11 bases separated the two germline ends. The CDR3 coding sequence is TGTGCCAGTAGTATAGGTGGAGGGTGGACTGAAGCTTTCTTT. This gives the protein CASSIGGGWTEAFF. Filled out from reference TRBV19 and TRBJ1-1, the complete variable domain reads DGGITQSPKYLFRKEGQNVTLSCEQNLNHDAMYWYRQDPGQGLRLIYYSQIVNDFQKGDIAEGYSVSREKKESFPLTVTSAQKNPTAFYLCASSIGGGWTEAFFGQGTRLTVV.

For the CDR3, the DNA is TGCGCCAGCAGCCAAGATCAGGACACCCCTGGCTACACCTTC. As protein: CASSQDQDTPGYTF. This sequence joins TRBV4-1 and TRBJ1-2, with a tentative D call TRBD1 (5 bases). CDR3 size: 14 residues. Deletions cut 0 bases from V and 7 bases from J, with 12 bases between. The germline CDR1 and CDR2 sequences are MGHRA and YSYEKL.

CDR3 sequence reads: CAEGSRDRVIETQYF. In nucleotides, the CDR3 is TGTGCCGAAGGGTCACGGGACAGGGTAATAGAGACCCAGTACTTC. V usage is TRBV6-5 and J usage is TRBJ2-5, with 9 nucleotides matching TRBD1. This CDR3 contains 15 residues. V gave up 11 bases and J gave up 4 bases; unmatched junction bases: 14. The germline V gene encodes CDR1 MNHEY and CDR2 SVGAGI.

The chain couples TRBV11-2 to TRBJ2-7; no clear D gene. The CDR3 runs to 14 residues. Trimming removed 5 bases from V and 4 bases from J, with 15 bases in between. Germline lookup yields CDR1 SGHAT and CDR2 FQNNGV. CDR3 residues: CASSAPPGLYEQYF. For the CDR3, the DNA is TGTGCCAGCAGCGCCCCTCCGGGTCTTTACGAGCAGTACTTC.

The chain employs TRBV6-1 and TRBJ2-7; TRBD2 matches 7 bases. The CDR3 sequence is 15 residues long. Trimming at V came to 5 bases and at J to 2 bases, leaving 9 bases not matched to a gene. From germline, CDR1 is MNHNS and CDR2 SASEGT. This CDR3 reads CASSQEAGTTYEQYF. The CDR3 DNA reads as TGTGCCAGCAGTCAAGAAGCGGGGACCACCTACGAGCAGTACTTC.

The chain is built from TRBV7-8 and TRBJ2-1, with D perhaps matching TRBD2 (6 bases). The germline V gene encodes CDR1 SGHVS and CDR2 FQNEAQ. Trimming shortened V by 5 bases and J by 6 bases, and 14 bases separated the two germline ends. The CDR3 consists of 14 residues. The CDR3 here is CASSTSFFGNEQFF. CDR3 coding DNA: TGTGCCAGCAGCACTAGCTTCTTCGGCAATGAGCAGTTCTTC.

This chain links TRBV5-1 with TRBJ2-3, with 13 bases fitting TRBD2. The CDR3 runs 18 residues. Germline CDR1 and CDR2: SGHRS and YFSETQ. The junction had 9 bases not matched to a gene; V was cut back by 1 base and J by 4 bases. CDR3 residues: CASSLRGTSGGASDTQYF. The DNA of the CDR3 is TGCGCCAGCAGCTTGAGGGGCACTAGCGGGGGGGCTTCAGATACGCAGTATTTT.

CDR3 sequence: CASLDSPPGEGTDTQYF. As DNA, the CDR3 is TGTGCCAGCCTAGACAGTCCCCCAGGGGAAGGCACAGATACGCAGTATTTT. The rearrangement links TRBV28 to TRBJ2-3; weak D call: TRBD1 (6 bases). Germline V CDR1 and CDR2: MDHEN, SYDVKM. The CDR3 covers 17 residues. V lost 8 bases and J 1 base, leaving 22 bases between the germline ends.

The chain links TRBV9 to TRBJ2-7; no clear D. This CDR3 spans 13 amino acids. The V gene's germline CDR1 is SGDLS and CDR2 YYNGEE. V was clipped by 3 bases and J by 0 bases, with 7 bases between them. The CDR3: CASSAPSSYEQYF. The CDR3 bases are TGTGCCAGCAGCGCTCCGAGCTCCTACGAGCAGTACTTC.

The CDR3, as DNA: TGTGCCAGCAGCTTAGCAACAGGGGGCACAGATACGCAGTATTTT. This codes for CASSLATGGTDTQYF. V gene TRBV7-2 combines with J gene TRBJ2-3; 7 nucleotides align to TRBD1. Germline assignment: CDR1 SGHTA and CDR2 FQGNSA. The CDR3 is made up of 15 amino acids. The trim removed 0 bases at V and 1 base at J, leaving 1 base unmatched.

V usage is TRBV18 and J usage is TRBJ1-1; D gene unclear. The length of the CDR3 is 13 residues. The V gene's germline CDR1 is KGHSH and CDR2 LQKENI. V was cut by 0 bases and J by 5 bases, with 7 bases left in between. The CDR3 nucleotides read TGTGCCAGCTCACCACCTTCCAGTACTGAAGCTTTCTTT. Translating it yields CASSPPSSTEAFF.

The chain has TRBV5-6 and TRBJ1-1, with TRBD1 identical over 8 bases. Per germline, CDR1 SGHDT and CDR2 YYEEEE. V lost 2 bases and J lost 0; bases outside the gene matches: 6. CDR3 length: 16 amino acids. CDR3 nucleotides: TGTGCCAGCAGCTTACCCAGGGGGCTTGTGAACACTGAAGCTTTCTTT. It yields the protein CASSLPRGLVNTEAFF.

The gene calls are TRBV11-2 and TRBJ1-2; the D gene is possibly TRBD1 (5 bases). Between the trimmed V and J ends, which lost 5 bases and 4 bases, there was a span of 17 bases. Germline V gene sequence: CDR1 SGHAT, CDR2 FQNNGV. CDR3 length: 15 amino acids. In DNA, the CDR3 is TGTGCCAGCAGCGTACTGATACAGGCCTTCTATGGCTACACCTTC. This codes for CASSVLIQAFYGYTF.

V is TRBV4-1 and J is TRBJ2-7; 8 bases line up with TRBD1. Germline CDR1 and CDR2: MGHRA and YSYEKL. The CDR3 sequence is 15 residues long. Losses at the gene ends were 2 bases for V and 1 base for J; bases not matched to a gene: 4. The CDR3 nucleotides are TGCGCCAGCAGCCAACCAGACAGGGGTTCCTACGAGCAGTACTTC. Protein: CASSQPDRGSYEQYF.